Listed below are T cell receptor beta chains from one sample, sequenced in a study of T cell responses to AZD1222 COVID-19 vaccine. Some clones are missing from TCRdb's copy, which holds only in-frame ones; the method was immunoSEQ multiplex PCR. The table lists about 100,000 clones, just under 90% of them singletons. Sample: peripheral blood, taken on day 0 of AZD1222 vaccination. The receptor source for this set is an adult in good health. CDR3s include the opening cysteine and the closing phenylalanine or tryptophan. The D gene is left open where the match is weak. Clone size, where shown, is once, few, many, or a class for clones that have expanded.

J | size | length | V | D | CDR3 | DNA
TRBJ2-7 | . | 13 | TRBV18 | . | CASSLLKAGEQYF | TGTGCCAGCTCTCTTCTAAAAGCGGGTGAGCAGTACTTC
TRBJ2-2 | . | 16 | TRBV4-3 | TRBD2 | CASSQGLGGNTGELFF | TGCGCCAGCAGCCAGGGACTAGGAGGGAACACCGGGGAGCTGTTTTTT
TRBJ1-1 | . | 14 | TRBV6-2/TRBV6-3 | TRBD1 | CASSRQGMNTEAFF | TGTGCCAGCAGTCGACAGGGGATGAACACTGAAGCTTTCTTT
TRBJ2-2 | . | 18 | TRBV5-1 | TRBD2 | CASIGGLAGASNTGELFF | TGCGCCAGCATAGGAGGACTAGCGGGGGCCTCGAACACCGGGGAGCTGTTTTTT
TRBJ1-5 | . | 13 | TRBV30 | . | CAWSGQKNQPQHF | TGTGCCTGGAGTGGACAGAAGAATCAGCCCCAGCATTTT
TRBJ1-5 | . | 15 | TRBV28 | . | CASKWGHFDDQPQHF | TGTGCCAGCAAGTGGGGGCACTTTGATGATCAGCCCCAGCATTTT
TRBJ2-1 | . | 16 | TRBV25-1 | TRBD1 | CASSVVGTGLYNEQFF | TGTGCCAGCAGTGTGGTGGGGACAGGGTTGTACAATGAGCAGTTCTTC
TRBJ1-6 | . | 9 | TRBV21-1 | . | CRTLSPLHF | TGCCGGACACTCTCACCCCTCCACTTT
TRBJ1-2 | . | 14 | TRBV6-2/TRBV6-3 | . | CASSYSTARYGYTF | TGTGCCAGCAGTTACTCGACGGCACGTTATGGCTACACCTTC
TRBJ1-2 | . | 14 | TRBV5-4 | TRBD1 | CASSSKQGAGGYTF | TGTGCCAGCAGCTCGAAACAGGGGGCGGGCGGCTACACCTTC
TRBJ2-1 | . | 16 | TRBV7-2 | TRBD2 | CASSLFRGGTGNEQFF | TGTGCCAGCAGCTTGTTCCGGGGGGGGACGGGGAATGAGCAGTTCTTC
TRBJ2-3 | . | 17 | TRBV5-4 | TRBD2 | CASSLDGAAGDTDTQYF | TGTGCCAGCAGCTTGGATGGGGCAGCGGGGGACACAGATACGCAGTATTTT
TRBJ1-3 | once | 14 | TRBV5-1 | . | CASSLDYWGNTIYF | TGCGCCAGCAGCTTGGACTACTGGGGAAACACCATATATTTT
TRBJ2-5 | once | 14 | TRBV4-1 | TRBD1 | CASSLGQSQETQYF | TGCGCCAGCAGCCTGGGACAGAGCCAAGAGACCCAGTACTTC
TRBJ2-5 | . | 15 | TRBV5-4 | TRBD1 | CASSWGQGGGETQYF | TGTGCCAGCAGCTGGGGACAGGGCGGGGGAGAGACCCAGTACTTC
TRBJ1-1 | . | 14 | TRBV11-2 | . | CASSLLLSNTEAFF | TGTGCCAGCAGCTTATTGCTCTCGAACACTGAAGCTTTCTTT
TRBJ1-2 | . | 13 | TRBV5-6 | . | CASSSRTVMGYTF | TGTGCCAGCAGCTCAAGGACGGTCATGGGCTACACCTTC
TRBJ1-4 | . | 14 | TRBV4-3 | . | CASSQWATNEKLFF | TGCGCCAGCAGCCAATGGGCAACTAATGAAAAACTGTTTTTT
TRBJ2-5 | . | 17 | TRBV7-9 | TRBD2 | CASSLRIRTSGGETQYF | TGTGCCAGCAGCTTAAGGATCCGGACTAGCGGGGGAGAGACCCAGTACTTC
TRBJ1-4 | . | 15 | TRBV5-4 | . | CASSPGQATLQKLFF | TGTGCCAGCAGCCCGGGACAAGCCACCCTTCAAAAACTGTTTTTT
TRBJ1-2 | . | 14 | TRBV29-1 | . | CSVEAPGAIYGYTF | TGCAGCGTTGAAGCCCCCGGGGCTATATATGGCTACACCTTC
TRBJ2-7 | . | 13 | TRBV7-2 | . | CASSLRGRGGQYF | TGTGCCAGCAGCTTACGGGGGCGGGGCGGGCAGTACTTC
TRBJ1-2 | . | 13 | TRBV18 | . | CASSRAGASGYTF | TGTGCCAGCTCACGAGCAGGGGCATCTGGCTACACCTTC
TRBJ2-5 | . | 14 | TRBV30 | TRBD2 | CAWSAGLAGETQYF | TGTGCCTGGAGTGCCGGGCTAGCGGGGGAGACCCAGTACTTC
TRBJ2-1 | . | 16 | TRBV11-3 | TRBD2 | CASSFTPGGGYNEQFF | TGTGCCAGCAGCTTTACCCCGGGGGGGGGTTACAATGAGCAGTTCTTC
TRBJ1-1 | . | 15 | TRBV5-4 | TRBD1 | CASSLVNRGNTEAFF | TGTGCCAGCAGCTTGGTAAACAGGGGGAACACTGAAGCTTTCTTT
TRBJ1-2 | . | 13 | TRBV6-1 | . | CASSDSGLDGYTF | TGTGCCAGCAGTGATAGTGGACTGGACGGCTACACCTTC
TRBJ1-2 | . | 15 | TRBV2 | TRBD1 | CAGAHSGTANYGYTF | TGTGCCGGAGCACATTCCGGGACAGCTAACTATGGCTACACCTTC
TRBJ1-6 | . | 16 | TRBV7-3 | . | CASSLTARGNNSPLHF | TGTGCCAGCAGCCTTACTGCGCGGGGAAATAATTCACCCCTCCACTTT
TRBJ1-2 | . | 16 | TRBV6-6 | . | CASSYGRIMGGHGYTF | TGTGCCAGCAGTTACGGGAGGATAATGGGGGGGCATGGCTACACCTTC
TRBJ2-7 | . | 11 | TRBV12-3/TRBV12-4 | . | CASSLNYEQYF | TGTGCCAGCAGTCTAAACTACGAGCAGTACTTC
TRBJ2-1 | . | 11 | TRBV21-1 | . | CASRGGNEQFF | TGTGCCAGCAGAGGTGGGAATGAGCAGTTCTTC
TRBJ2-5 | . | 13 | TRBV7-2 | TRBD1 | CASSRDRGETQYF | TGTGCCAGCAGCCGCGACAGGGGAGAGACCCAGTACTTC
TRBJ2-1 | . | 14 | TRBV29-1 | TRBD2 | CSVDPSGGYNEQFF | TGCAGCGTTGACCCTAGCGGGGGCTACAATGAGCAGTTCTTC
TRBJ1-2 | . | 14 | TRBV7-2 | . | CASSLAGTNYGYTF | TGTGCCAGCAGCTTAGCGGGGACTAACTATGGCTACACCTTC
TRBJ2-4 | . | 16 | TRBV13 | TRBD2 | CASSHRVAGTKNIQYF | TGTGCCAGCAGCCACCGGGTAGCGGGGACCAAAAACATTCAGTACTTC
TRBJ1-2 | once | 14 | TRBV19 | . | CASSPLDATQGYTF | TGTGCCAGTAGTCCCCTCGACGCCACCCAGGGCTACACCTTC
TRBJ1-2 | . | 13 | TRBV28 | . | CASNGHFIYGYTF | TGTGCCAGCAACGGACACTTCATCTATGGCTACACCTTC
TRBJ1-4 | . | 14 | TRBV6-5 | TRBD1 | CASSYQGAREKLFF | TGTGCCAGCAGTTACCAGGGGGCCCGAGAAAAACTGTTTTTT
TRBJ1-4 | . | 15 | TRBV19 | TRBD1 | CASSRDRDGVEKLFF | TGTGCCAGTAGTCGGGACAGGGATGGGGTAGAAAAACTGTTTTTT
TRBJ1-1 | . | 13 | TRBV6-5 | . | CASSPRAYTEAFF | TGTGCCAGCAGCCCGAGGGCCTACACTGAAGCTTTCTTT
TRBJ2-7 | . | 15 | TRBV7-2 | TRBD1 | CASSLGGTGTYEQYF | TGTGCCAGCAGCTTAGGGGGGACAGGGACCTACGAGCAGTACTTC
TRBJ1-2 | . | 13 | TRBV2 | . | CASSRGVYYGYTF | TGTGCCAGCAGTAGGGGGGTCTACTATGGCTACACCTTC
TRBJ1-1 | . | 13 | TRBV29-1 | . | CSVEAVMNTEAFF | TGCAGCGTTGAAGCGGTGATGAACACTGAAGCTTTCTTT
TRBJ2-1 | . | 12 | TRBV2 | . | CASNWDYNEQFF | TGTGCCAGCAACTGGGACTACAATGAGCAGTTCTTC
TRBJ2-7 | . | 14 | TRBV9 | . | CASSGGWGSYEQYF | TGTGCCAGCAGCGGAGGTTGGGGCTCTTACGAGCAGTACTTC
TRBJ2-3 | . | 14 | TRBV9 | . | CASSVLTGTDTQYF | TGTGCCAGCAGCGTTCTTACAGGGACAGATACGCAGTATTTT
TRBJ2-1 | . | 15 | TRBV7-8 | TRBD1 | CASSDRDSRYNEQFF | TGTGCCAGCAGCGACCGGGACAGTAGATACAATGAGCAGTTCTTC
TRBJ2-1 | . | 16 | TRBV7-9 | TRBD2 | CASSPRIAGVNNEQFF | TGTGCCAGCAGCCCCCGAATAGCGGGGGTCAACAATGAGCAGTTCTTC
TRBJ2-2 | . | 12 | TRBV2 | . | CASWVGTGELFF | TGTGCCAGCTGGGTGGGGACCGGGGAGCTGTTTTTT
TRBJ2-7 | . | 15 | TRBV7-3 | . | CASSLTGDHSYEQYF | TGTGCCAGCAGCTTAACTGGGGACCATTCCTACGAGCAGTACTTC
TRBJ1-4 | . | 14 | TRBV19 | . | CASTYGQMGEKLFF | TGTGCCAGTACCTACGGACAGATGGGTGAAAAACTGTTTTTT
TRBJ1-4 | . | 14 | TRBV5-1 | . | CASSLAGTNEKLFF | TGCGCCAGCAGCTTGGCCGGGACAAATGAAAAACTGTTTTTT
TRBJ2-7 | . | 15 | TRBV14 | TRBD2 | CASSQGAGSAYEQYF | TGTGCCAGCAGCCAAGGAGCGGGGTCCGCCTACGAGCAGTACTTC
TRBJ2-5 | . | 14 | TRBV19 | TRBD1 | CASSSTGGRETQYF | TGTGCCAGTAGTTCAACAGGGGGTAGGGAGACCCAGTACTTC